This T cell receptor (beta chain) emerged from a study of T cells in Graves' hyperthyroidism and ophthalmopathy. Amplified regions were TCR beta CDR3 sequences from RNA transcripts. HTBI primers were employed in a first-round RT-PCR of the TCR CDR3. Using its own MiXCR run on the multiplex PCR reads, TCRdb lists one record per CDR3 protein. The table lists a few hundred thousand distinct CDR3 sequences, 46% of them singletons. General study findings and limits: Among thyroid clonotypes expanded above 0.001, most also appeared in blood.

This clonotype has a single count. Its antigen remains unidentified. The source is a woman younger than 30 with Graves' hyperthyroidism. The sequencing sample was made of peripheral blood or thyroid tissue (not recorded which).

The CDR3 DNA follows: TGTGCCACCAGCAGTCCCGGGACGGAACCCGAAAAACTGTTTTTT. Translating gives CATSSPGTEPEKLFF. The chain couples TRBV15 to TRBJ1-4, with D perhaps matching TRBD1 (5 bases). CDR1 is LNHNV and CDR2 is YYDKDF in the germline V gene (reference sequence). Trimming shortened V by 3 bases and J by 8 bases, and 16 bases separated the two germline ends. There are 15 residues in the CDR3.